This TCR beta chain was captured by sequencing in a study of brain T cells in children with intractable seizures. Study results and limitations: Viral specificity was inferred only from CDR3 similarity; HCMV serostatus was unknown.

Time point defined: blood from clinic visit 5 months post-surgery; TSC patient then seizure free. The table came from immunoSEQ multiplex PCR; TCRdb's copy has only in-frame clones and leaves some out. The data show 340,000 or so clones, 85% to 95% seen once. For this clone: Its antigen remains unknown.

The CDR3 totals 14 residues. Germline CDR1 and CDR2: SGHDN and FVKESK. The ends were cut back, 0 bases at V and 4 bases at J, with 9 bases in the middle. This chain uses TRBV14 with TRBJ1-2, with D perhaps matching TRBD1 (5 bases). The TCR sequence derives from a boy under two years old with tuberous sclerosis and intractable seizures. Sample: peripheral blood, taken 5 to 6 months after surgery. Here the CDR3 DNA reads TGTGCCAGCAGCCAAGATCGCGGGGGCTATGGCTACACCTTC. This gives the protein CASSQDRGGYGYTF.